This TCR beta chain was sequenced for a study of PD-1 blockade in classical Hodgkin lymphoma. The germline V gene encodes CDR1 SEHNR and CDR2 FQNEAQ (reference sequence). The CDR3 is made up of 14 amino acids. V was clipped by 5 bases and J by 6 bases; unmatched bases: 7. Relapse after autologous stem cell transplantation occurred in every patient, and brentuximab vedotin exposure varied. TCRdb's copy holds only in-frame clones and misses some; the assay was immunoSEQ multiplex PCR. The table shows more than 35,000 clones, with more than 65% occurring only once. The source was peripheral blood mononuclear cells (PBMCs), collected before the second cycle of nivolumab. The clonotype originates from a human donor with classical Hodgkin lymphoma. V and J are TRBV7-9 and TRBJ2-1; TRBD1 aligns across 7 bases. CDR3: CASSGTAIRNEQFF. CDR3 bases: TGTGCCAGCAGCGGGACAGCTATCCGCAATGAGCAGTTCTTC.